One and the same sample provided the 20 T cell receptor beta chains below, sequenced in a study of cytomegalovirus exposure and HLA in healthy donors. This table comes from immunoSEQ multiplex PCR, and its TCRdb copy is limited to in-frame clones, with some not included. The sample has fewer than 90,000 clones, almost 85% seen once. The sample comprised PBMCs. These receptors all stem from a young woman in good health and CMV-seropositive.

This rearrangement joins TRBV7-9 to TRBJ1-2; no reliable D call. The CDR3 covers 14 residues. Germline values: CDR1 SEHNR, CDR2 FQNEAQ (reference sequence). V was cut by 0 bases and J by 6 bases, with 11 bases left in between. The CDR3 nucleotides are TGTGCCAGCAGCTTAGCCGCGGGAACCCATGGCTACACCTTC. Its translation: CASSLAAGTHGYTF.

J is TRBJ2-1 and V is TRBV7-2; TRBD2 aligns across 11 bases. Germline V gene sequence: CDR1 SGHTA, CDR2 FQGNSA. The J segment lost 8 bases and the V segment lost 1 base, leaving 7 bases of the junction unmatched. The CDR3 extends over 16 amino acids. The CDR3 DNA sequence: TGTGCCAGCAGCTTAGGCAGACTAGCGGGGTCGGATGAGCAGTTCTTC. Its translation is CASSLGRLAGSDEQFF.

This clone has only one observation. The rearrangement joins TRBV9 to TRBJ2-4; D is perhaps TRBD2 (5 bases). Germline CDR1 and CDR2: SGDLS and YYNGEE. This CDR3 comprises 15 residues. The V end was cut by 0 bases, the J end by 2 bases, with 9 bases between. CDR3 in DNA: TGTGCCAGCAGCGTAGACCTCGGGACCAAAAACATTCAGTACTTC. This codes for CASSVDLGTKNIQYF.

The chain links TRBV6-5 to TRBJ1-6, with 8 bases matching TRBD1. This CDR3 has 16 amino acids. The V and J ends lost 6 bases and 4 bases, in that order; junction bases with no gene match: 8. Looked up from germline, CDR1 is MNHEY and CDR2 is SVGAGI. CDR3 in DNA: TGTGCCAGCAGCTACACTACAGGGGGATATAATTCACCCCTCCACTTT. Its translation: CASSYTTGGYNSPLHF.

The chain employs TRBV6-5 and TRBJ1-6; D gene unclear. CDR3 length equals 14 residues. Trimming cost V 5 bases and J 10 bases, with 15 bases left between them. Germline V gene sequence: CDR1 MNHEY, CDR2 SVGAGI. This chain's CDR3 is CASSPDKGGSPLHF. CDR3 in DNA: TGTGCCAGCAGTCCCGATAAGGGAGGGTCACCCCTCCACTTT.

This sequence joins TRBV10-3 and TRBJ2-7; the D gene is possibly TRBD1 (6 bases). Germline CDR1 ENHRY, CDR2 SYGVKD. The V end was cut by 7 bases, the J end by 0 bases, with 13 bases between. This CDR3 is 14 amino acids long. CDR3: CAITDDRLSYEQYF. In nucleotides, the CDR3 is TGTGCCATCACTGACGACAGGCTCTCCTACGAGCAGTACTTC.

This chain connects TRBV29-1 to TRBJ2-6; D is unresolved. The CDR3 is 13 amino acids. Between the trimmed V and J ends, which lost 6 bases and 0 bases, there was a span of 6 bases. Germline CDR1 reads SQVTM; CDR2 reads ANQGSEA. CDR3 in amino acids: CSVSNSGANVLTF. The CDR3 nucleotides read TGCAGCGTGAGTAACTCTGGGGCCAACGTCCTGACTTTC.

The rearrangement uses TRBV2 and TRBJ2-4; 14 positions match TRBD2. V lost 3 bases and J lost 7; bases outside the gene matches: 14. Germline V gene sequence: CDR1 SNHLY, CDR2 FYNNEI. This CDR3 is built from 19 residues. The CDR3: CASSEGDRGTSGGSNIQYF. The CDR3 nucleotides read TGTGCCAGCAGTGAGGGGGACCGCGGGACTAGCGGGGGAAGTAACATTCAGTACTTC.

The chain joins TRBV18 to TRBJ1-2; 10 bases agree with TRBD1. Trimming at V came to 6 bases and at J to 8 bases, leaving 9 bases not matched to a gene. Germline lookup yields CDR1 KGHSH and CDR2 LQKENI. The CDR3 has 14 amino acids. CDR3 in DNA: TGTGCCAGCTCGCCCGGGACAGGGGATCGAGGCTACACCTTC. Translating gives CASSPGTGDRGYTF. Drawing the rest from reference TRBV18 and TRBJ1-2, the complete variable domain is NAGVMQNPRHLVRRRGQEARLRCSPMKGHSHVYWYRQLPEEGLKFMVYLQKENIIDESGMPKERFSAEFPKEGPSILRIQQVVRGDSAAYFCASSPGTGDRGYTFGSGTRLTVV.

The chain is built from TRBV9 and TRBJ2-1; 8 bases map to TRBD1. Germline CDR1 reads SGDLS; CDR2 reads YYNGEE. There are 14 residues in the CDR3. V dropped 1 base and J dropped 7; count of bases not matched to a gene: 4. CDR3 region: CASSVTTGVNEQFF. The CDR3 DNA follows: TGTGCCAGCAGCGTAACGACAGGGGTAAATGAGCAGTTCTTC.

This clone was found a few times. The chain links TRBV7-2 to TRBJ2-5, with D tentatively TRBD2 (6 bases). The length of the CDR3 is 15 residues. V gave up 2 bases and J gave up 4 bases, with 14 bases separating them. Looked up from germline, CDR1 is SGHTA and CDR2 is FQGNSA. CDR3 sequence reads: CASSLTAGRGETQYF. CDR3 DNA sequence: TGTGCCAGCAGCTTAACAGCGGGTAGGGGAGAGACCCAGTACTTC.

The chain couples TRBV7-2 to TRBJ1-2; TRBD1 might be the D (6 bases). V was trimmed by 7 bases and J by 8 bases, leaving 26 bases between them. The germline V gene encodes CDR1 SGHTA and CDR2 FQGNSA. The CDR3 has 16 amino acids. The CDR3: CASTQGYRDSLRGYTF. CDR3 DNA sequence: TGTGCCAGCACCCAGGGCTACAGGGATTCGTTAAGAGGCTACACCTTC.

The J gene is TRBJ2-5, the V gene TRBV4-1, with D perhaps matching TRBD1 (5 bases). V lost 2 bases and J lost 5, with 12 bases in between. The CDR3 has 14 amino acids. Germline assignment: CDR1 MGHRA and CDR2 YSYEKL. The CDR3 coding sequence is TGCGCCAGCAGCCAAAGGGGTTACAGCGAGACCCAGTACTTC. Encoded protein: CASSQRGYSETQYF.

The sample holds a few counts of this clone. V gene TRBV28 combines with J gene TRBJ1-2, with TRBD1 matching 8 bases. This CDR3 contains 13 residues. Germline V gene lookup returns CDR1 MDHEN and CDR2 SYDVKM. J gave up 4 bases and V 6 bases, and 4 bases lay outside the gene matches. The CDR3 here is CASSLGTGYGYTF. The CDR3 nucleotides read TGTGCCAGCAGCCTCGGGACAGGCTATGGCTACACCTTC.

This rearrangement joins TRBV11-2 to TRBJ1-6, with a possible D match to TRBD1 (5 bases). V dropped 1 base and J dropped 10 bases, with 11 bases sitting between them. CDR1 and CDR2 from the germline V gene are SGHAT and FQNNGV. The CDR3 runs 14 residues. The DNA for the CDR3 is TGTGCCAGCAGCTTAGGGGCAGGGCACTCACCCCTCCACTTT. This gives the protein CASSLGAGHSPLHF.

This sequence joins TRBV19 and TRBJ1-2, with D perhaps TRBD1 (6 bases). The CDR3 extends over 14 amino acids. In germline, CDR1 is LNHDA, CDR2 SQIVND (reference sequence). V lost 3 bases to trimming and J lost 7 bases, with 15 bases between them. CDR3 nucleotides: TGTGCCAGTAGTATCGTCCCAGGGGAAGGTGGCTACACCTTC. Its translation: CASSIVPGEGGYTF.

This clone was counted a single time. The chain is built from TRBV5-6 and TRBJ1-6, with D perhaps matching TRBD1 (6 bases). The length of the CDR3 is 17 residues. Germline values: CDR1 SGHDT, CDR2 YYEEEE. V dropped 2 bases and J dropped 4 bases, with 16 bases sitting between them. The CDR3 region has the DNA TGTGCCAGCAGCTTAGGGGGACCAGGGGATTATAATTCACCCCTCCACTTT. It translates to CASSLGGPGDYNSPLHF.

This rearrangement joins TRBV28 to TRBJ1-4; no clear D. This CDR3 comprises 13 residues. V was shortened by 7 bases and J by 4 bases, with 10 bases between the two germline ends. CDR1 MDHEN and CDR2 SYDVKM come from the germline V gene. The CDR3 is CASIKSLNEKLFF. The CDR3 bases are TGTGCCAGCATCAAATCACTTAATGAAAAACTGTTTTTT.

Concerning this clone: The same CDR3 can be traced to other DNA sequences in this sample. In DNA, the CDR3 is TGTGCCAGCAGCGTAGCAGGGGGCGGCTCACCCCTCCACTTT. Amino acids: CASSVAGGGSPLHF. V and J are TRBV9 and TRBJ1-6, with 8 bases identical to TRBD1. Germline V gene lookup returns CDR1 SGDLS and CDR2 YYNGEE. The V segment lost 0 bases and the J segment 10 bases; nucleotides outside the gene matches: 3. This CDR3 contains 14 residues.

The sample holds a few counts of this clone. This sequence joins TRBV10-2 and TRBJ1-2; D is undetermined. The CDR3 totals 14 residues. V gave up 3 bases and J gave up 2 bases, with 10 bases separating them. Germline V lookup: CDR1 WSHSY, CDR2 SAAADI. CDR3 loop: CASSETRQNYGYTF. CDR3 sequence (DNA): TGCGCCAGCAGTGAAACGCGGCAGAACTATGGCTACACCTTC.